This T cell receptor (beta chain) was sequenced in a study of Ad26.COV2.S vaccination and SARS-CoV-2 variants. Treatment defined: 19 received Ad26.COV2.S at low or high dose, single or two shots; 5 received placebo; per-sample allocation not given. At day 63 after the first vaccine or placebo injection, samples were drawn. The table came from immunoSEQ multiplex PCR; TCRdb's copy has only in-frame clones and leaves some out. The sample lists more than 300,000 clones, 88% occurring once. V lost 7 bases to trimming and J lost 3 bases; unmatched junction nucleotides: 0. Germline V lookup: CDR1 MNHEY, CDR2 SVGAGI. There are 11 residues in the CDR3.

The material sequenced was peripheral blood, taken in a trial of Ad26.COV2.S vaccine versus placebo. The sequence came from a person aged 18-60 years who received the Ad26.COV2.S COVID-19 vaccine or a placebo. This chain joins TRBV6-5 and TRBJ2-7, with 7 positions matching TRBD2. This CDR3 reads CASKRGYEQYF. CDR3 sequence (DNA): TGTGCCAGCAAGCGGGGCTACGAGCAGTACTTC.